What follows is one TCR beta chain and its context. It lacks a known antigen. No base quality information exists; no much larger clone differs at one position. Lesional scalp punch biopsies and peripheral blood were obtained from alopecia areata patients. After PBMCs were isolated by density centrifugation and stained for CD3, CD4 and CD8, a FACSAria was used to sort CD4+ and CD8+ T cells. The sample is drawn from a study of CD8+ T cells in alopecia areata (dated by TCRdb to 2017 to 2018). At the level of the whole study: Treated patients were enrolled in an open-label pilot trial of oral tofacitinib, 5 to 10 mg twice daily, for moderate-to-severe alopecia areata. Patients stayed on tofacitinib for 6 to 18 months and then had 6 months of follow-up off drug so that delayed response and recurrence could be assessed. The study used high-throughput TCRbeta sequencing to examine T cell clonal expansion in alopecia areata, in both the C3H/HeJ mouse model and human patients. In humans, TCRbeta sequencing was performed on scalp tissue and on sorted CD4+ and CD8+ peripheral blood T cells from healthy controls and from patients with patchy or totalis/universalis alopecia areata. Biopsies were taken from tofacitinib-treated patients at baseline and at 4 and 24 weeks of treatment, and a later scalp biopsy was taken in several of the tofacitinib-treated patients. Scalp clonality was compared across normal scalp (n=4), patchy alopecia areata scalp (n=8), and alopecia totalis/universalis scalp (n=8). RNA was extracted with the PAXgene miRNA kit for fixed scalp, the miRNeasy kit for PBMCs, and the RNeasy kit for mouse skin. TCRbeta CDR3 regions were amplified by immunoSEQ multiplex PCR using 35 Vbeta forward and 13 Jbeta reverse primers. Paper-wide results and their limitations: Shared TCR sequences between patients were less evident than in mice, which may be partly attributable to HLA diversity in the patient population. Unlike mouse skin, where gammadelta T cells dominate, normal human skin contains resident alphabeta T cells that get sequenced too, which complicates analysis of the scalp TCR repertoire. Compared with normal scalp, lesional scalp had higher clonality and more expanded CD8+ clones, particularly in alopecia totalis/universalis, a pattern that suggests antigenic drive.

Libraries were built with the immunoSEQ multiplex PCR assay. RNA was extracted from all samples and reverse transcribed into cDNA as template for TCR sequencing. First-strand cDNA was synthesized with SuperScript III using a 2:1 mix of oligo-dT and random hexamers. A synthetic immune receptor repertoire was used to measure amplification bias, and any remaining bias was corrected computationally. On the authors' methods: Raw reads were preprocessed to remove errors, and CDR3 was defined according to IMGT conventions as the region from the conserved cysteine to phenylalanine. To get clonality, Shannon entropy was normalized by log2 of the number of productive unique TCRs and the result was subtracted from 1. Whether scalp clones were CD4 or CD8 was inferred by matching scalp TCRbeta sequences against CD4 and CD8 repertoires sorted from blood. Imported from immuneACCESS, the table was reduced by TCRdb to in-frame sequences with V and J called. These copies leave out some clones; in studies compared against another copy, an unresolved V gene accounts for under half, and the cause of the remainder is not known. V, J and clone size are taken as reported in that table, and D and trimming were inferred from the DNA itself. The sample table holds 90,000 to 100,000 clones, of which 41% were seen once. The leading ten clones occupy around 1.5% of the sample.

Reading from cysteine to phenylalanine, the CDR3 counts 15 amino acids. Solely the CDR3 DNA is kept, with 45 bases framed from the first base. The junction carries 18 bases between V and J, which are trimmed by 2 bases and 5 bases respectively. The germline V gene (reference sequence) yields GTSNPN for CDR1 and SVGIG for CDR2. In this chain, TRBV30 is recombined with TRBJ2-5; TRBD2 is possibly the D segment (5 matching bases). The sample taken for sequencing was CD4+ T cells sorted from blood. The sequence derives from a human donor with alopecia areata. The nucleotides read TGTGCCTGGAGTCGACTACGCAACTCCGGTGAGACCCAGTACTTC. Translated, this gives CAWSRLRNSGETQYF.